The T cell receptor (beta chain) under discussion was sequenced for a study of blood T cell repertoires in COVID-19. Looked up from germline, CDR1 is SGHTS and CDR2 is YDEGEE. The CDR3 sequence is 15 residues long. V was pared by 4 bases and J by 2 bases, with 16 bases between. Clones were sequenced by immunoSEQ multiplex PCR, and TCRdb holds only the in-frame ones, with some missing. The sample comprises about 290,000 clones, around 81% of which are singletons, and around 3.9% rests with the top ten. Material: peripheral blood. This rearrangement joins TRBV5-8 to TRBJ2-7; tentatively, D is TRBD1 (6 bases). This clonotype was obtained from a woman in her forties or fifties with active or convalescent COVID-19. The CDR3 nucleotides are TGTGCCAGCAGCACCGGGACACCAAAGACCTACGAGCAGTACTTC. Its protein is CASSTGTPKTYEQYF.